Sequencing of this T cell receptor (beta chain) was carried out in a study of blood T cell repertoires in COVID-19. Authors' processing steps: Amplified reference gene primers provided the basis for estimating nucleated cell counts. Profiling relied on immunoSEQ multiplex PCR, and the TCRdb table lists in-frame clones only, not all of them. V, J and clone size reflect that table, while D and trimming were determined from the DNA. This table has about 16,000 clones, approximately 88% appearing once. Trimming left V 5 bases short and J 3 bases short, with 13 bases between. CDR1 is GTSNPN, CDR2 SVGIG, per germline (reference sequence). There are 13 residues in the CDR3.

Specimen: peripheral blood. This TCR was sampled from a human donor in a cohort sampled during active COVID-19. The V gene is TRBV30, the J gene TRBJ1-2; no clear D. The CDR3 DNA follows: TGTGCCTGGGCCTCTGCAGGTCACTATGGCTACACCTTC. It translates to CAWASAGHYGYTF.